A single sample gave rise to the 27 T cell receptor beta chains below, sequenced in a study of blood T cell repertoires in COVID-19. Here immunoSEQ multiplex PCR was the method, and the copy in TCRdb shows in-frame clones only, minus some. The profile shows approximately 280,000 clones, roughly 87% of them singletons. Sequenced input: peripheral blood. Receptors were obtained from a man aged 18 to 30 with active or convalescent COVID-19.

This clone came up once. The chain combines TRBV4-1 with TRBJ1-2, with 7 nucleotides matching TRBD1. CDR3 length: 16 residues. Germline-derived CDR1 and CDR2 are MGHRA and YSYEKL. Trimming at V came to 4 bases and at J to 6 bases, leaving 14 bases not matched to a gene. The CDR3, as DNA: TGCGCCAGCAGCCCCCGGGACAGTCCTCAGCGGGATGGCTACACCTTC. Translated, it gives CASSPRDSPQRDGYTF.

This clone was recorded a few times. J is TRBJ1-4 and V is TRBV19; D call uncertain. Trimming removed 6 bases from V and 7 bases from J, with 15 bases in between. Germline V CDR1 and CDR2: LNHDA, SQIVND (reference sequence). The CDR3 length is 14 residues. In DNA form, the CDR3 reads TGTGCCAGTAGCCTCGGACTATTGGGTGAAAAACTGTTTTTT. As protein: CASSLGLLGEKLFF.

The genes are TRBV5-6 and TRBJ1-5, with D uncertain. Trimming removed 4 bases at V and 3 bases at J, with 23 bases between. The CDR3 is 18 amino acids. Germline loops: CDR1 SGHDT, CDR2 YYEEEE. The CDR3 region is CASSLGPRRGHNNQPQHF. The CDR3 nucleotides are TGTGCCAGCAGCCTCGGACCCCGGCGGGGTCATAACAATCAGCCCCAGCATTTT. The entire variable domain, with the rest obtained from reference TRBV5-6 and TRBJ1-5, is as follows: DAGVTQSPTHLIKTRGQQVTLRCSPKSGHDTVSWYQQALGQGPQFIFQYYEEEERQRGNFPDRFSGHQFPNYSSELNVNALLLGDSALYLCASSLGPRRGHNNQPQHFGDGTRLSIL.

DNA of the CDR3: TGCGCCAGCAGCTTGGGGGAGGGCGGAGATACGCAGTATTTT. Protein: CASSLGEGGDTQYF. This chain joins TRBV5-1 and TRBJ2-3; 7 bases align to TRBD2. The germline gives CDR1 SGHRS, CDR2 YFSETQ. V was clipped by 0 bases and J by 5 bases; unmatched bases: 3. This CDR3 has 14 residues.

V gene TRBV11-2 combines with J gene TRBJ1-2, with a weak D call TRBD1 (5 bases). Germline-derived CDR1 and CDR2 are SGHAT and FQNNGV. The length of the CDR3 is 14 residues. V was trimmed by 5 bases and J by 9 bases, leaving 19 bases between them. The CDR3 spells CASSPLDKIDRYTF. The CDR3 DNA reads TGTGCCAGCAGCCCACTGGACAAGATAGATCGCTACACCTTC.

This sequence joins TRBV3-1 (or the pseudogene TRBV3-2) and TRBJ2-7; TRBD1 aligns across 10 bases. Germline loops: CDR1 LGHDT, CDR2 YNNKEL (reference sequence). Losses at the gene ends were 0 bases for V and 3 bases for J; bases not matched to a gene: 5. This CDR3 is 16 amino acids long. The DNA for the CDR3 is TGTGCCAGCAGCCAAGATTGGGACAGGGGTCTCTACGAGCAGTACTTC. Its translation: CASSQDWDRGLYEQYF.

The chain employs TRBV6-1 and TRBJ1-2, with 8 bases aligning to TRBD1. CDR3 length: 16 residues. CDR1 and CDR2 from the germline V gene are MNHNS and SASEGT. Trimming took 3 bases from V and 2 from J; bases not matched to a gene: 8. CDR3 DNA: TGTGCCAGCAGTGATCCTGGACAGGGCCAAAACTATGGCTACACCTTC. Encoded protein: CASSDPGQGQNYGYTF.

This chain uses TRBV7-9 with TRBJ2-7; D gene unclear. CDR3 length: 12 amino acids. Trimming stripped 1 base from V and 5 bases from J, with 6 bases between. CDR1 is SEHNR and CDR2 is FQNEAQ in the germline V gene (reference sequence). CDR3 DNA sequence: TGTGCCAGCAGCTTAGGGGCGAACGAGCAGTACTTC. Translated: CASSLGANEQYF. The variable domain in full, completed from reference TRBV7-9 and TRBJ2-7, reads DTGVSQNPRHKITKRGQNVTFRCDPISEHNRLYWYRQTLGQGPEFLTYFQNEAQLEKSRLLSDRFSAERPKGSFSTLEIQRTEQGDSAMYLCASSLGANEQYFGPGTRLTVT.

V gene TRBV20-1 combines with J gene TRBJ1-4; 7 nucleotides match TRBD1. The CDR3 is 11 residues long. Germline lookup yields CDR1 DFQATT and CDR2 SNEGSKA (reference sequence). The CDR3: CSATGDEKLFF. In DNA, the CDR3 is TGCAGCGCCACAGGGGACGAAAAACTGTTTTTT.

V gene TRBV19 combines with J gene TRBJ1-2; no clear D. Germline V lookup: CDR1 LNHDA, CDR2 SQIVND (reference sequence). The CDR3 runs 15 residues. V lost 6 bases and J lost 3, with 17 bases in between. In DNA form, the CDR3 reads TGTGCCAGTAGCGGTGAAACAAGCGGGGACTATGGCTACACCTTC. Translation: CASSGETSGDYGYTF.

V and J are TRBV4-3 and TRBJ2-1; 8 bases are shared with TRBD2. The CDR3 loop spans 16 amino acids. Trimming cost V 2 bases and J 0 bases; bases outside gene matches: 3. Germline loops: CDR1 LGHNA, CDR2 YSLEER. The CDR3 DNA follows: TGCGCCAGCAGCCAAACCGGGACTAGCTCCTACAATGAGCAGTTCTTC. As protein: CASSQTGTSSYNEQFF.

The rearrangement joins TRBV6-5 to TRBJ1-2; D uncertain. The germline V gene has CDR1 MNHEY and CDR2 SVGAGI. Between the trimmed V and J ends, which lost 11 bases and 8 bases, there was a span of 24 bases. This CDR3 is built from 14 residues. CDR3 nucleotides: TGTGCCCCAATACAGAAACCCCCCGGAGGGGGCTACACCTTC. It translates to CAPIQKPPGGGYTF.

The CDR3 reads CASSQGLPTITDTQYF. Here the CDR3 DNA reads TGTGCCAGCAGCCAAGGACTCCCGACAATCACAGATACGCAGTATTTT. The V gene is TRBV5-8, the J gene TRBJ2-3; tentatively, D is TRBD2 (5 bases). Between the trimmed V and J ends, which lost 4 bases and 2 bases, there was a span of 17 bases. Germline-derived CDR1 and CDR2 are SGHTS and YDEGEE. The CDR3 is 16 amino acids.

Concerning this clone: The same CDR3 arises from other DNA sequences in this sample as well. The chain carries TRBV6-5 and TRBJ1-1, with 7 nucleotides matching TRBD1. Trimming cost V 5 bases and J 8 bases; bases outside gene matches: 2. Germline V CDR1 and CDR2: MNHEY, SVGAGI. The CDR3 has 11 amino acids. CDR3 DNA sequence: TGTGCCAGCAGTACGACAGGGGAAGCTTTCTTT. Its translation is CASSTTGEAFF.

The CDR3 region has the DNA TGCGCCAGTCGACAGGGGAGCGGAAAACTGTTTTTT. Its protein is CASRQGSGKLFF. V is TRBV5-1 and J is TRBJ1-4, with TRBD1 identical over 8 bases. J lost 10 bases, V lost 8 bases, and 7 bases had no gene match. The CDR3 sequence is 12 residues long. Germline V gene sequence: CDR1 SGHRS, CDR2 YFSETQ.

The V call is TRBV19, the J call TRBJ2-7, with D possibly being TRBD1 (6 bases). The length of the CDR3 is 13 residues. V was shortened by 2 bases and J by 7 bases, with 12 bases between the two germline ends. The germline V gene encodes CDR1 LNHDA and CDR2 SQIVND (reference sequence). Written as DNA, the CDR3 is TGTGCCAGTAGTATACGCAGGGGTGGGGAGCAGTACTTC. It codes for CASSIRRGGEQYF.

CDR3 DNA sequence: TGCGCCAGCAGCATGGGACAGGTCTCTGGAAACACCATATATTTT. Translating it yields CASSMGQVSGNTIYF. The chain has TRBV5-1 and TRBJ1-3, with 8 positions matching TRBD1. The CDR3 is made up of 15 amino acids. Germline V gene data show CDR1 as SGHRS and CDR2 as YFSETQ. V was clipped by 4 bases and J by 0 bases; unmatched bases: 3.

V gene TRBV27 combines with J gene TRBJ1-6; D may be TRBD1 (6 bases). The ends were cut back, 2 bases at V and 4 bases at J, with 12 bases in the middle. This CDR3 is 16 amino acids long. Germline values: CDR1 MNHEY, CDR2 SMNVEV (reference sequence). CDR3 nucleotides: TGTGCCAGCAGTTTAATCACAGGGTGGTATAATTCACCCCTCCACTTT. Protein product: CASSLITGWYNSPLHF.

This sequence joins TRBV10-3 and TRBJ2-2; 8 nucleotides agree with TRBD2. In germline, CDR1 is ENHRY, CDR2 SYGVKD. The CDR3 is 13 amino acids. J gave up 4 bases and V 8 bases, and 3 bases lay outside the gene matches. CDR3 nucleotide sequence: TGTGCCATCTTCCGGGGGGGCACCGGGGAGCTGTTTTTT. Amino acids: CAIFRGGTGELFF.

The CDR3 sequence: CASGSGQGGNTEAFF. The CDR3 nucleotides read TGTGCTAGTGGTTCGGGACAGGGGGGAAACACTGAAGCTTTCTTT. The rearrangement links TRBV12-5 to TRBJ1-1; 11 bases align to TRBD1. The CDR3 runs to 15 residues. Germline CDR1 reads LGHNT; CDR2 reads FRNRAP. Losses at the gene ends were 4 bases for V and 2 bases for J; bases not matched to a gene: 3.

The V gene is TRBV10-3, the J gene TRBJ2-5; TRBD2 is a possible D gene (6 bases). Trimming stripped 6 bases from V and 5 bases from J, with 19 bases between. The CDR3 contains 15 residues. Per the germline V gene, CDR1 is ENHRY and CDR2 is SYGVKD. CDR3 DNA: TGTGCCATCAGCGAACGCGGGAACCTTGAGGAGACCCAGTACTTC. Translation: CAISERGNLEETQYF.

This clone is a singleton in its sample. The gene calls are TRBV5-4 and TRBJ2-3; 7 nucleotides match TRBD1. Germline-derived CDR1 and CDR2 are SGHNT and YYREEE (reference sequence). The CDR3 totals 14 residues. The J segment lost 2 bases and the V segment lost 7 bases, leaving 7 bases of the junction unmatched. CDR3 nucleotides: TGTGCCAGCCCCGGGACAGCGGACACAGATACGCAGTATTTT. Translating gives CASPGTADTDTQYF.

The gene calls are TRBV5-6 and TRBJ2-5, with TRBD1 identical over 9 bases. Germline CDR1 and CDR2: SGHDT and YYEEEE. Trimming removed 4 bases from V and 5 bases from J; junction bases left unmatched: 6. The CDR3 runs 14 residues. The CDR3 sequence is CASSPWDRAETQYF. The CDR3 DNA is TGTGCCAGCAGCCCGTGGGACAGGGCGGAGACCCAGTACTTC.

The rearrangement joins TRBV9 to TRBJ2-7; 7 nucleotides match TRBD2. Germline trimming cut 3 bases from V and 3 bases from J; bases unmatched to any gene: 9. The CDR3 is made up of 15 amino acids. Germline V gene sequence: CDR1 SGDLS, CDR2 YYNGEE. The CDR3 reads CASSAASGPVYEQYF. The CDR3 bases are TGTGCCAGCAGCGCCGCTAGCGGTCCCGTCTACGAGCAGTACTTC.

The rearrangement links TRBV11-2 to TRBJ2-3; D is possibly TRBD1 (6 bases). The germline V and J ends were trimmed by 5 bases and 4 bases, with 19 bases remaining between them. The CDR3 length is 16 residues. Germline values: CDR1 SGHAT, CDR2 FQNNGV. CDR3 DNA sequence: TGTGCCAGCAGCGACCACAGGGTGAGTTTTTCAGATACGCAGTATTTT. Amino acid sequence: CASSDHRVSFSDTQYF.

The chain joins TRBV10-2 to TRBJ2-5, with 7 positions matching TRBD2. The J segment lost 1 base and the V segment lost 4 bases, leaving 3 bases of the junction unmatched. From germline, CDR1 is WSHSY and CDR2 SAAADI. This CDR3 comprises 14 residues. The CDR3: CASSATGGQETQYF. For the CDR3, the DNA is TGCGCCAGCAGTGCAACGGGAGGCCAAGAGACCCAGTACTTC.

The CDR3 sequence is CASMTDTSSGNTIYF. In DNA, the CDR3 is TGTGCCAGCATGACAGACACAAGCTCTGGAAACACCATATATTTT. The V and J genes are TRBV2 and TRBJ1-3; D possibly corresponds to TRBD1 (5 bases). CDR1 is SNHLY and CDR2 is FYNNEI in the germline V gene. V gave up 7 bases and J gave up 0 bases, with 13 bases separating them. The CDR3 contains 15 residues.